This T cell receptor beta chain came from a study of blood T cell repertoires in COVID-19 (dated by TCRdb to about 2020). Background for the entire study: The collaborator samples originated in the United States, Italy and Spain and spanned the acute and convalescent phases of COVID-19. The material from the prospective study consisted of cDNA or gDNA derived from T cells, B-cell-depleted T cells, or PBMCs. Where available, HLA class I and class II types were taken from metadata supplied by the sample provider and were not determined by assay-based typing. Samples came from the ongoing ImmuneRACE study (first 160 participants) plus 1,254 subjects from 6 global collaborators. Deeply sampled blood TCRbeta repertoires from subjects exposed to, actively infected with, or recovered from COVID-19 were included in the dataset. Nearly every sample came with metadata listing a de-identified subject ID, COVID-19 status, age in years and sex. The repertoires were released in a freely available public database meant as a resource for research on the immune response to SARS-CoV-2. Findings and caveats that apply to the study as a whole: Clinical and demographic metadata were provided uncurated, with the amount varying by source and participant.

The immunoSEQ Assay, a bias-controlled multiplex PCR, was used to amplify TCRbeta CDR3 regions from genomic DNA. In the authors' own workflow: Nucleated cell counts per sample were estimated from amplification of reference gene primers within the assay. To quantify the absolute abundance of each unique TCRbeta CDR3 rearrangement, sequence reads were collapsed and filtered. For each sample, productive Simpson clonality was calculated by taking the square root of Simpson's diversity index across productive rearrangements. This is the immuneACCESS table as TCRdb keeps it, with only in-frame sequences that have V and J called. A part of the clones is gone; compared with another copy, unresolved V genes explain less than half, and the rest is unexplained. That table supplies the V and J calls and clone size; D and trimming were determined from the DNA. This sample comprises about 170,000 clones, about 79% of them detected only once. In total, the top ten clones hold approximately 16% of the sample.

A word on this clone: Its specific antigen is unknown. No qualities accompany the bases; no much larger clone lies one base away.

Inclusive of the bounding cysteine and phenylalanine, the CDR3 is 16 residues long. The retained sequence is limited to the CDR3, 48 bases, with the frame set at the first base. According to the germline V gene, CDR1 reads SQVTM and CDR2 reads ANQGSEA. Compared with germline, V lacks 6 bases and J lacks 2 bases; bases without a gene match: 12. In the prospective study, participants were roughly 18 to 95 years old, resided in 24 geographic areas of the United States, and were enrolled through a virtual design. In the prospective study, cohorts were assigned on the basis of participant-reported clinical history obtained from a screening survey and a study questionnaire. Recovered participants in ImmuneRACE Cohort 3 were defined by two consecutive negative NP/OP PCR tests, clearance by a healthcare professional, or resolution of symptoms. Mobile phlebotomists in the prospective study collected whole blood, serum and a nasopharyngeal or oropharyngeal swab from every participant. Participants in the prospective study had the option to provide additional blood draws and questionnaires over a roughly two-month period. Blood samples from the prospective study were shipped frozen or at room temperature prior to DNA extraction.

The receptor's source is a man in his fifties who had recovered from COVID-19. The material sequenced was PBMCs or T cells enriched from blood (not recorded which). The V gene is TRBV29-1 and the J gene is TRBJ1-2, with 10 bases aligning to TRBD1. DNA sequence: TGCAGCGTGGAGCCCGGGACAGGGGTTGGGAACTATGGCTACACCTTC. This is translated as CSVEPGTGVGNYGYTF.